This T cell receptor beta chain emerged from a study of early T cells in non-severe SARS-CoV-2 infection listed by TCRdb under 2021. A note on the overall study: Because TCR sequencing relied on bulk RNA taken from unsorted whole blood, pairing of alpha and beta chains was not possible. What the authors observed across the whole study: VDJdb matching was skewed toward anti-spike CD8 responses, so virus-specific expansions were likely underestimated and private and CD4 specificities were missed.

A case-control design nested within a healthcare worker cohort in London, UK, was used, with weekly nasopharyngeal swab PCR tests and blood sampling performed. Between 23 and 31 March 2020, the week of the UK lockdown, healthcare workers were enrolled and then followed up weekly for as long as 16 weeks. As for this clonotype: There is no known antigen for this receptor. No base quality values were provided; no much bigger clone lies one nucleotide off.

Library preparation used 5' RACE. The run used a NextSeq 500. In the TCR library protocol, unique molecular identifiers were attached to individual cDNA molecules to correct for PCR bias and sequencing error. Sequencing covered both TCR alpha and beta chains, and within each sample the abundances of alpha and beta sequences were tightly co-correlated. In the original analysis: Decombinator V4 was used to annotate the V gene, J gene and CDR3 of the TCR sequences. TCRs were defined as expanded if a significant change between any two time points was detected under a Poisson model with p below 0.0001. TCR abundances were normalised to the total number of TCRs sequenced per sample and expressed as counts per million. TRAV1-2 paired with TRAJ12, TRAJ20 or TRAJ33 defined MAIT TCRs, while TRAV10 paired with TRAJ18 defined iNKT TCRs. VDJdb, accessed 1 November 2021, was searched for CMV, EBV and SARS-CoV-2 annotated TCRs, with TCRs annotated for multiple antigens excluded. TCRdb reran the public reads through fastp at Q25 and MiXCR, keeping productive beta chains. Rows merge per CDR3 protein into single entries with the most common DNA and genes. The V and J calls were not made by the authors but by TCRdb's processing. The sample contains around 44,000 distinct CDR3 sequences, approximately 9.4% of them found a single time. The ten largest clones represent about 7.7% of the sample.

Trimming removed 3 bases from V and 0 bases from J, leaving 9 bases between the germline ends. Inclusive of the bounding cysteine and phenylalanine, the CDR3 is 14 residues long. Only CDR3 DNA is held: 42 bases, read in frame from base 1. The germline V gene sets CDR1 to SGHRS and CDR2 to YFSETQ. The source is an adult who was a healthcare worker with PCR-confirmed SARS-CoV-2 infection or an uninfected control (not recorded which). The sample was whole blood. Recombination linked TRBV5-1 to TRBJ2-5, with the D gene too uncertain to name. The CDR3 reads CASSSARDQETQYF. The DNA reads as follows: TGCGCCAGCAGCTCTGCCCGGGACCAAGAGACCCAGTACTTC.